The 16 T cell receptor beta chains below all came from one sample that was sequenced in a study of blood T cell repertoires in COVID-19. Generated by immunoSEQ multiplex PCR, the TCRdb table keeps only in-frame clones and is missing some. There are about 130,000 clones in the sample; over 75% occur only once, and more than 3.5% lies in the top ten. The sample comprised peripheral blood. The receptor set was obtained from a woman in her fifties or sixties with acute or convalescent COVID-19.

This chain joins TRBV5-1 and TRBJ2-2; 9 positions match TRBD2. CDR1 and CDR2 from the germline V gene are SGHRS and YFSETQ. The CDR3 has 16 amino acids. V was clipped by 3 bases and J by 5 bases; unmatched bases: 8. This CDR3 is CASSSPAGGKTGELFF. CDR3 in DNA: TGCGCCAGCAGCTCTCCAGCGGGAGGTAAAACCGGGGAGCTGTTTTTT.

J is TRBJ1-1 and V is TRBV2; 9 bases align to TRBD1. Germline V CDR1 and CDR2: SNHLY, FYNNEI. After removal of 5 bases from V and 1 base from J, the junction contained 8 bases not matched to a gene. The CDR3 has 16 amino acids. The CDR3: CASSFRQGGTNTEAFF. As DNA, the CDR3 is TGTGCCAGCAGTTTCCGACAGGGGGGGACGAACACTGAAGCTTTCTTT.

In its sample, this clone was seen a few times. The chain recombines TRBV24-1 with TRBJ1-2; possibly TRBD1 for D (6 bases). V was trimmed by 8 bases and J by 1 base, leaving 31 bases between them. The CDR3 extends over 20 amino acids. CDR1 is KGHDR and CDR2 is SFDVKD in the germline V gene. CDR3 loop: CATTPGTPGFVKKGNYGYTF. CDR3 DNA: TGTGCCACCACCCCCGGGACACCCGGATTTGTAAAGAAGGGTAACTATGGCTACACCTTC.

This clone was seen a few times. The rearrangement joins TRBV28 to TRBJ2-5; possibly TRBD1 for D (6 bases). The CDR3 runs 14 residues. Germline V gives CDR1 MDHEN, CDR2 SYDVKM. V lost 4 bases, J lost 1 base, and 10 bases lay in between. The CDR3 here is CASSSWTVQETQYF. CDR3 nucleotide sequence: TGTGCCAGCAGTTCCTGGACAGTCCAAGAGACCCAGTACTTC.

This clone was seen just once. The rearrangement uses TRBV7-9 and TRBJ2-3, with a tentative D call TRBD2 (5 bases). Germline assignment: CDR1 SEHNR and CDR2 FQNEAQ (reference sequence). The CDR3 runs 16 residues. The V gene lost 1 base and the J gene lost 1 base, with 12 bases spanning the gap. CDR3 in amino acids: CASSLDPRRGTDTQYF. The DNA of the CDR3 is TGTGCCAGCAGCTTAGATCCGAGGCGGGGCACAGATACGCAGTATTTT.

The chain carries TRBV29-1 and TRBJ2-1; possibly TRBD1 for D (6 bases). CDR1 is SQVTM, CDR2 ANQGSEA, per germline. Deletions cut 0 bases from V and 10 bases from J, with 19 bases between. The CDR3 has 15 residues. The CDR3 DNA reads TGCAGCGTTGAAGATCCCAGGGGAACCCCACGGGAGCAGTTCTTC. Its translation is CSVEDPRGTPREQFF.

This clone was detected a few times. V and J are TRBV28 and TRBJ1-1, with D unclear. V was trimmed by 3 bases and J by 5 bases, leaving 16 bases between them. Germline-derived CDR1 and CDR2 are MDHEN and SYDVKM. The CDR3 covers 15 residues. The CDR3 reads CASSFFHRPRTEAFF. CDR3 DNA sequence: TGTGCCAGCAGTTTTTTCCACCGCCCACGGACTGAAGCTTTCTTT.

CDR3 coding DNA: TGTGCCAGCAGCGCCTCGCCGGTCACGGGCTATGGCTACACCTTC. It encodes CASSASPVTGYGYTF. V and J are TRBV9 and TRBJ1-2; no firm D call. This CDR3 has 15 residues. Trimming left V 3 bases short and J 4 bases short, with 16 bases between. In germline, CDR1 is SGDLS, CDR2 YYNGEE. The whole variable domain, remainder taken from reference TRBV9 and TRBJ1-2, is DSGVTQTPKHLITATGQRVTLRCSPRSGDLSVYWYQQSLDQGLQFLIQYYNGEERAKGNILERFSAQQFPDLHSELNLSSLELGDSALYFCASSASPVTGYGYTFGSGTRLTVV.

The V gene is TRBV30, the J gene TRBJ1-4, with no clear D. Germline values: CDR1 GTSNPN, CDR2 SVGIG (reference sequence). This CDR3 has 14 residues. V lost 0 bases and J 8 bases, leaving 13 bases between the germline ends. The CDR3 DNA follows: TGTGCCTGGAGTGTACCCCCCCTGGAGGAAAAACTGTTTTTT. Translated: CAWSVPPLEEKLFF.

The chain joins TRBV19 to TRBJ1-4, with D possibly being TRBD1 (6 bases). CDR1 and CDR2 from the germline V gene are LNHDA and SQIVND (reference sequence). V was cut by 3 bases and J by 1 base, with 12 bases left in between. The CDR3 runs 16 residues. Here the CDR3 reads CASSMPGQLTNEKLFF. The CDR3 nucleotides are TGTGCCAGTAGTATGCCTGGACAGTTAACTAATGAAAAACTGTTTTTT.

The chain combines TRBV6-5 with TRBJ2-2; possible D gene TRBD2, 5 bases. The CDR3 is 15 residues long. The V gene lost 2 bases and the J gene lost 4 bases, with 11 bases spanning the gap. Per germline, CDR1 MNHEY and CDR2 SVGAGI. CDR3 nucleotide sequence: TGTGCCAGCAGTTACAAGCCGGGGATCACCGGGGAGCTGTTTTTT. It is translated as CASSYKPGITGELFF.

This clone was picked up one time. One end of the junction is discordant with germline, which a read error may explain. This chain uses TRBV5-1 with TRBJ1-3; maybe TRBD1 (5 bases). The germline gives CDR1 SGHRS, CDR2 YFSETQ. This CDR3 contains 13 residues. Here the CDR3 reads CASSWGEPVGLHF. The CDR3 DNA is TGCGCCAGCAGCTGGGGGGAACCAGTTGGGTTACATTTT.

The chain uses TRBV5-5 and TRBJ1-5; D gene ambiguous. Germline CDR1 and CDR2: SGHKS and YYEKEE (reference sequence). The V end was cut by 2 bases, the J end by 0 bases, with 3 bases between. This CDR3 is 13 amino acids long. CDR3 in amino acids: CASSFGSNQPQHF. In DNA, the CDR3 is TGTGCCAGCAGCTTCGGTAGCAATCAGCCCCAGCATTTT.

The chain links TRBV5-8 to TRBJ2-3, with TRBD1 as a possible D gene (6 bases). V gave up 4 bases and J gave up 2 bases, with 14 bases separating them. Germline CDR1 reads SGHTS; CDR2 reads YDEGEE. The CDR3 is made up of 15 amino acids. The CDR3 bases are TGTGCCAGCAGCCGCCTTTGGGACAACACAGATACGCAGTATTTT. Protein product: CASSRLWDNTDTQYF.

The chain joins TRBV6-5 to TRBJ1-2; TRBD1 is a possible D gene (6 bases). The length of the CDR3 is 12 residues. Germline V CDR1 and CDR2: MNHEY, SVGAGI. Trimming left V 7 bases short and J 6 bases short, with 12 bases between. CDR3 sequence (DNA): TGTGCCAGCAAGCCTCCAGGGGATGGCTACACCTTC. Protein product: CASKPPGDGYTF.

The rearrangement uses TRBV2 and TRBJ1-1; D call uncertain. Germline-derived CDR1 and CDR2 are SNHLY and FYNNEI. The CDR3 spans 13 residues. With 6 bases removed from V and 2 bases from J, the gap between germline ends came to 10 bases. The CDR3 sequence: CASSPIRNTEAFF. The CDR3 DNA reads TGTGCCAGCAGCCCGATCAGAAACACTGAAGCTTTCTTT.